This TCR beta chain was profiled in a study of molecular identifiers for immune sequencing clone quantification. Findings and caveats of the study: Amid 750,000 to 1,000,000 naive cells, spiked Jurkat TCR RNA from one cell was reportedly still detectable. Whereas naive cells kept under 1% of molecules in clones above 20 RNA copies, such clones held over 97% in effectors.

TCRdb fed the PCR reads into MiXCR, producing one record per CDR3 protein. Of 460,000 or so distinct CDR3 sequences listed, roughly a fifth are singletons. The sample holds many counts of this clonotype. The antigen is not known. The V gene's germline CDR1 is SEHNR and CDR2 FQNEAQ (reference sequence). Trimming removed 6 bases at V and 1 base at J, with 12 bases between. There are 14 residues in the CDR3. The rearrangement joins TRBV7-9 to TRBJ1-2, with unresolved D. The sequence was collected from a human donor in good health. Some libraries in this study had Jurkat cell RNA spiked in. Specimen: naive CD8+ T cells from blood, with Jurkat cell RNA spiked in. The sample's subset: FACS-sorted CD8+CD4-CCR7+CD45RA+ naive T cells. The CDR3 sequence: CASSDTRNNYGYTF. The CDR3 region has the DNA TGTGCCAGCAGTGACACCCGCAATAACTATGGCTACACCTTC.